Listed below are T cell receptor beta chains from one sample, sequenced in a study of cytomegalovirus exposure and HLA in healthy donors. The data were produced by immunoSEQ multiplex PCR, yet TCRdb's version contains in-frame clones alone and is incomplete. The top ten hold over 9.5% of the sample, which has some 66,000 clones, approximately 78% seen once. Sequenced input: PBMCs. The receptors shown here come from a man in his forties in good health and CMV-seronegative. Each CDR3 is given with its conserved first and last residue. D genes are given only for firm matches. Not all rows give a size; the values are once, few, many and, for expanded clones, a class.

TRBV11-2,-,TRBJ2-3,-,TGTGCCAGCAGCTTAGATTCGGGGAGCGAGACAGATACGCAGTATTTT,CASSLDSGSETDTQYF
TRBV7-6,-,TRBJ1-1,-,TGTGCCAGCAGGAATTGGGGAGACACTGAAGCTTTCTTT,CASRNWGDTEAFF
TRBV7-2,-,TRBJ2-3,TRBD2,TGTGCCAGCAGCTCATCTCCGGGACTAGCGGGGGGTATTAGGTATACGCAGTATTTT,CASSSSPGLAGGIRYTQYF
TRBV27,-,TRBJ2-7,TRBD2,TGTGCCAGCAGTTTATTGGGGACTAGCGGGCTAACCTACGAGCAGTACTTC,CASSLLGTSGLTYEQYF
TRBV7-2,-,TRBJ2-7,-,TGTGCCAGCAGCTTAGGGCGGGCACTTGAGCAGTACTTC,CASSLGRALEQYF
TRBV7-3,-,TRBJ1-3,-,TGTGCCAGCAGCCTGACGGGAAACTCTGGACACACCATATATTTT,CASSLTGNSGHTIYF
TRBV27,-,TRBJ1-1,-,TGTGCCAGCAGCCTTTACAGGGATCGAACTGAAGCTTTCTTT,CASSLYRDRTEAFF
TRBV6-1,-,TRBJ2-7,-,TGTGCCAGCACGGGATCGGAGCGGTACTCCTACGAGCAGTACTTC,CASTGSERYSYEQYF
TRBV6-5,once,TRBJ1-2,TRBD1,TGTGCCAGCAGACGCGAACAGGGGTATGGCTACACCTTC,CASRREQGYGYTF
TRBV2,few,TRBJ1-2,-,TGTGCCAGCAGTGAGGAGGGACCTCGGGGCTATGGCTACACCTTC,CASSEEGPRGYGYTF
TRBV15,-,TRBJ2-7,-,TGTGCCACCAGCAGAGATCTCCAGAACGAGCAGTACTTC,CATSRDLQNEQYF
TRBV28,-,TRBJ2-5,-,TGTGCCAGCAGTTTAAGGAGACAGGGAGGAGAGACCCAGTACTTC,CASSLRRQGGETQYF
TRBV7-9,-,TRBJ1-4,TRBD1,TGTTCCAGCAGCTTAGGGTGGGACAGGGACTCAACTAATGAAAAACTGTTTTTT,CSSSLGWDRDSTNEKLFF
TRBV7-9,-,TRBJ1-1,TRBD1,TGTGCCAGCAGCTTTAAGCAGGGGGCGTGGAACACTGAAGCTTTCTTT,CASSFKQGAWNTEAFF
TRBV7-9,-,TRBJ2-6,-,TGTGCCAGCAGCTTCAGGGGACCCGGGGCCAACGTCCTGACTTTC,CASSFRGPGANVLTF
TRBV5-3,-,TRBJ1-2,TRBD1,TGTGCCAGAAGCTTGTTTAAGGGGGACAGCAGATCTAACTATGGCTACACCTTC,CARSLFKGDSRSNYGYTF
TRBV2,-,TRBJ2-3,-,TGTGCCAGCAGTGAACATTTAGGGGGAGCGAAAGATACGCAGTATTTT,CASSEHLGGAKDTQYF
TRBV4-1,few,TRBJ1-6,-,TGCGCCAGCAGCCAAGATGCGGGGCGGGATAATTCACCCCTCCACTTT,CASSQDAGRDNSPLHF
TRBV7-8,-,TRBJ2-7,TRBD2,TGTGCCAGCAGCTCGGATCTCGGGAGGGAGTACGAGCAGTACTTC,CASSSDLGREYEQYF
TRBV25-1,-,TRBJ2-7,-,TGTGCCAGCAGTGGTACCGGGGGTGTCTACGAGCAGTACTTC,CASSGTGGVYEQYF
TRBV5-1,-,TRBJ1-3,-,TGCGCCAGCAGCTTGGGAGACAGGTCCTCCGGAAACACCATATATTTT,CASSLGDRSSGNTIYF
TRBV5-8,-,TRBJ2-7,TRBD2,TGTGCCAGCAGCTTGGGACTAGCGGTATACGAGCAGTACTTC,CASSLGLAVYEQYF
TRBV2,-,TRBJ2-2,-,TGTGCCAGCAGTGAATTGGCACGGGGAGCAACCGGGGAGCTGTTTTTT,CASSELARGATGELFF
TRBV18,few,TRBJ1-1,TRBD1,TGTGCCAGCTCGTGGACAGGGAACACTGAAGCTTTCTTT,CASSWTGNTEAFF
TRBV29-1,few,TRBJ2-1,TRBD2,TGCAGCGTTAAAGGGCTAGCGGGACAAAAAAGCTCCTACAATGAGCAGTTCTTC,CSVKGLAGQKSSYNEQFF
TRBV5-4,-,TRBJ2-2,-,TGTGCCAGCAGCTTGGAACCCCCGGCAAACACCGGGGAGCTGTTTTTT,CASSLEPPANTGELFF
TRBV7-9,-,TRBJ1-2,-,TGTGCCAGCAGCTTAGGGGCCCTCGGATATGGCTACACCTTC,CASSLGALGYGYTF
TRBV15,once,TRBJ2-5,TRBD2,TGTGCCACCAGCAGAGTTGGCGGGGGGGCGGGTGAGCAGTACTTC,CATSRVGGGAGEQYF
TRBV6-5,-,TRBJ1-1,TRBD1,TGTGCCAGCAGTGAACAGGGGGCGGTCACTGAAGCTTTCTTT,CASSEQGAVTEAFF